These 17 T cell receptor beta chains were sequenced from one sample in a study of blood T cells in healthy people across ages. Alongside a J-beta primer mix, a sample-barcoded 5' primer served in a second PCR lasting about 7 to 11 cycles. One entry per CDR3 protein results from TCRdb running MiXCR on the 5' RACE reads. The sample shows over a million distinct CDR3 sequences, approximately 38% of them seen only once. Sequenced sample: blood. Source of these receptors: a woman under 30 in good health.

The genes are TRBV11-3 and TRBJ1-2; TRBD1 might be the D (5 bases). Trimming stripped 4 bases from V and 0 bases from J, with 18 bases between. The CDR3 sequence is 17 residues long. CDR1 is SGHNT and CDR2 is YENEEA in the germline V gene. The CDR3 here is CASSSYRDGVPNYGYTF. The DNA of the CDR3 is TGTGCCAGCAGCTCCTACCGGGACGGAGTACCTAACTATGGCTACACCTTC.

This clonotype appeared a few times. The chain recombines TRBV5-1 with TRBJ2-5; D possibly uses TRBD1 or TRBD2 (6 bases each). This CDR3 has 14 amino acids. Germline assignment: CDR1 SGHRS and CDR2 YFSETQ. Trimming took 3 bases from V and 7 from J, leaving 16 bases between them. DNA for the CDR3: TGCGCCAGCAGCTCGCCTAGCGAGGGGGGGACCCAGTACTTC. Its translation is CASSSPSEGGTQYF.

This clonotype appeared a few times. The chain links TRBV4-2 to TRBJ2-1, with 10 bases matching TRBD2. The CDR3 totals 16 residues. Germline CDR1 is LGHNA and CDR2 is YNFKEQ. Trimming cost V 5 bases and J 7 bases; bases outside gene matches: 11. CDR3 protein: CASSALVAGGVNEQFF. CDR3 DNA sequence: TGTGCCAGCAGCGCCCTGGTAGCGGGGGGCGTGAATGAGCAGTTCTTC.

A note on this clonotype: This may come from a read error, since a much larger clone is one base off. CDR3 nucleotide sequence: TGTGCCAGCAGCGTAGAGCCAGATACGCAGTATTTT. Its protein product is CASSVEPDTQYF. The chain links TRBV9 to TRBJ2-3, with D uncertain. The CDR3 sequence is 12 residues long. Germline values: CDR1 SGDLS, CDR2 YYNGEE. V lost 0 bases, J lost 4 bases, and 3 bases lay in between.

The chain employs TRBV19 and TRBJ2-7, with no clear D. The length of the CDR3 is 13 residues. Germline CDR1 and CDR2: LNHDA and SQIVND (reference sequence). V was clipped by 3 bases and J by 4 bases, with 10 bases between them. CDR3 nucleotides: TGTGCCAGTAGTATCCGGGTGACATACGAGCAGTACTTC. Its protein is CASSIRVTYEQYF.

This chain links TRBV7-9 with TRBJ2-1; TRBD2 aligns across 12 bases. In germline, CDR1 is SEHNR, CDR2 FQNEAQ (reference sequence). This CDR3 spans 16 amino acids. V was clipped by 5 bases and J by 8 bases; unmatched bases: 10. For the CDR3, the DNA is TGTGCCAGCAGCATCGGACTAGCGGGAAGTTTTGATGAGCAGTTCTTC. Its protein product is CASSIGLAGSFDEQFF.

The rearrangement joins TRBV20-1 to TRBJ1-1; 9 positions match TRBD1. Trimming cost V 5 bases and J 0 bases; bases outside gene matches: 1. CDR3 length: 13 residues. CDR1 is DFQATT and CDR2 is SNEGSKA in the germline V gene (reference sequence). The CDR3 sequence: CSAGTGLNTEAFF. CDR3 in DNA: TGCAGTGCTGGGACAGGGCTGAACACTGAAGCTTTCTTT.

The chain links TRBV7-2 to TRBJ2-5; D is possibly TRBD1 or TRBD2 (5 bases each). CDR1 is SGHTA, CDR2 FQGNSA, per germline. V was pared by 4 bases and J by 2 bases, with 14 bases between. This CDR3 is 15 amino acids long. The CDR3 spells CASSSDRDLQETQYF. In nucleotides, the CDR3 is TGTGCCAGCAGCTCAGACCGGGACCTTCAAGAGACCCAGTACTTC. Drawing the rest from reference TRBV7-2 and TRBJ2-5, the complete variable domain is GAGVSQSPSNKVTEKGKDVELRCDPISGHTALYWYRQSLGQGLEFLIYFQGNSAPDKSGLPSDRFSAERTGGSVSTLTIQRTQQEDSAVYLCASSSDRDLQETQYFGPGTRLLVL.

This sequence joins TRBV28 and TRBJ2-2; the D gene is possibly TRBD2 (6 bases). V was shortened by 8 bases and J by 4 bases, with 20 bases between the two germline ends. The CDR3 runs 16 residues. From germline, CDR1 is MDHEN and CDR2 SYDVKM. The CDR3 protein is CASGVVLGGVTGELFF. CDR3 nucleotide sequence: TGTGCCAGCGGCGTCGTATTGGGGGGTGTCACCGGGGAGCTGTTTTTT.

This chain joins TRBV3-1 and TRBJ2-1; 8 bases line up with TRBD2. Looked up from germline, CDR1 is LGHDT and CDR2 is YNNKEL (reference sequence). This CDR3 spans 16 amino acids. The ends lost 1 base at V and 5 bases at J; junction bases unmatched: 7. CDR3 sequence (DNA): TGTGCCAGCAGCCAAGTCTCCGGGAGGGCCCACAATGAGCAGTTCTTC. Translating gives CASSQVSGRAHNEQFF.

The rearrangement links TRBV12-3 or TRBV12-4 to TRBJ2-1; 7 bases match TRBD2. The length of the CDR3 is 16 residues. With 6 bases clipped from V and 3 bases from J, the junction kept 11 bases outside the gene matches. CDR3 protein: CASSPWEGPRYNEQFF. CDR3 nucleotides: TGTGCCAGCAGCCCCTGGGAGGGGCCCCGCTACAATGAGCAGTTCTTC.

The CDR3 protein is CASSAGGRGATDTQYF. As DNA, the CDR3 is TGTGCCAGCAGCGCTGGAGGTCGCGGGGCCACAGATACGCAGTATTTT. The chain combines TRBV9 with TRBJ2-3, with D perhaps matching TRBD2 (6 bases). V was cut by 3 bases and J by 2 bases, with 16 bases left in between. This CDR3 is 16 amino acids long. Germline CDR1 SGDLS, CDR2 YYNGEE.

This clonotype was observed a handful of times. The chain recombines TRBV3-1 with TRBJ2-5, with a weak D call TRBD1 (5 bases). V lost 3 bases and J lost 4, with 9 bases in between. CDR1 is LGHDT, CDR2 YNNKEL, per germline (reference sequence). The CDR3 runs to 13 residues. The CDR3 loop is CASSHSGRETQYF. The CDR3 DNA reads as TGTGCCAGCAGCCATTCAGGGCGAGAGACCCAGTACTTC.

The chain couples TRBV5-5 to TRBJ1-6; unclear D gene. V dropped 3 bases and J dropped 7 bases, with 17 bases sitting between them. Germline V CDR1 and CDR2: SGHKS, YYEKEE (reference sequence). There are 16 residues in the CDR3. The CDR3 reads CASSSGGHGGNSPLHF. For the CDR3, the DNA is TGTGCCAGCAGCTCAGGAGGGCACGGTGGGAATTCACCCCTCCACTTT.

This clonotype was seen a few times. The chain combines TRBV2 with TRBJ2-3, with 8 bases that match TRBD2. The CDR3 loop spans 15 amino acids. V lost 3 bases and J lost 5; bases outside the gene matches: 7. The germline V gene has CDR1 SNHLY and CDR2 FYNNEI. The CDR3 DNA reads TGTGCCAGCAGTGAGAACGGGGGGGCGAAAGATACGCAGTATTTT. Its protein is CASSENGGAKDTQYF.

The chain links TRBV7-6 to TRBJ2-7; a weak D match, TRBD2 (6 bases). The CDR3 is 15 amino acids. V dropped 3 bases and J dropped 5 bases, with 17 bases sitting between them. Per germline, CDR1 SGHVS and CDR2 FNYEAQ. Written as DNA, the CDR3 is TGTGCCAGCAGCTTCGAACCCGAGGAGCGGGACGAGCAGTACTTC. This sequence encodes CASSFEPEERDEQYF.

This chain uses TRBV30 with TRBJ2-1, with 9 nucleotides matching TRBD1. The CDR3 has 15 residues. Looked up from germline, CDR1 is GTSNPN and CDR2 is SVGIG (reference sequence). Losses at the gene ends were 5 bases for V and 8 bases for J; bases not matched to a gene: 13. CDR3 sequence (DNA): TGTGCCTGGGCCCGCGGGGACAGGGTTGTCGATGAGCAGTTCTTC. This sequence encodes CAWARGDRVVDEQFF.